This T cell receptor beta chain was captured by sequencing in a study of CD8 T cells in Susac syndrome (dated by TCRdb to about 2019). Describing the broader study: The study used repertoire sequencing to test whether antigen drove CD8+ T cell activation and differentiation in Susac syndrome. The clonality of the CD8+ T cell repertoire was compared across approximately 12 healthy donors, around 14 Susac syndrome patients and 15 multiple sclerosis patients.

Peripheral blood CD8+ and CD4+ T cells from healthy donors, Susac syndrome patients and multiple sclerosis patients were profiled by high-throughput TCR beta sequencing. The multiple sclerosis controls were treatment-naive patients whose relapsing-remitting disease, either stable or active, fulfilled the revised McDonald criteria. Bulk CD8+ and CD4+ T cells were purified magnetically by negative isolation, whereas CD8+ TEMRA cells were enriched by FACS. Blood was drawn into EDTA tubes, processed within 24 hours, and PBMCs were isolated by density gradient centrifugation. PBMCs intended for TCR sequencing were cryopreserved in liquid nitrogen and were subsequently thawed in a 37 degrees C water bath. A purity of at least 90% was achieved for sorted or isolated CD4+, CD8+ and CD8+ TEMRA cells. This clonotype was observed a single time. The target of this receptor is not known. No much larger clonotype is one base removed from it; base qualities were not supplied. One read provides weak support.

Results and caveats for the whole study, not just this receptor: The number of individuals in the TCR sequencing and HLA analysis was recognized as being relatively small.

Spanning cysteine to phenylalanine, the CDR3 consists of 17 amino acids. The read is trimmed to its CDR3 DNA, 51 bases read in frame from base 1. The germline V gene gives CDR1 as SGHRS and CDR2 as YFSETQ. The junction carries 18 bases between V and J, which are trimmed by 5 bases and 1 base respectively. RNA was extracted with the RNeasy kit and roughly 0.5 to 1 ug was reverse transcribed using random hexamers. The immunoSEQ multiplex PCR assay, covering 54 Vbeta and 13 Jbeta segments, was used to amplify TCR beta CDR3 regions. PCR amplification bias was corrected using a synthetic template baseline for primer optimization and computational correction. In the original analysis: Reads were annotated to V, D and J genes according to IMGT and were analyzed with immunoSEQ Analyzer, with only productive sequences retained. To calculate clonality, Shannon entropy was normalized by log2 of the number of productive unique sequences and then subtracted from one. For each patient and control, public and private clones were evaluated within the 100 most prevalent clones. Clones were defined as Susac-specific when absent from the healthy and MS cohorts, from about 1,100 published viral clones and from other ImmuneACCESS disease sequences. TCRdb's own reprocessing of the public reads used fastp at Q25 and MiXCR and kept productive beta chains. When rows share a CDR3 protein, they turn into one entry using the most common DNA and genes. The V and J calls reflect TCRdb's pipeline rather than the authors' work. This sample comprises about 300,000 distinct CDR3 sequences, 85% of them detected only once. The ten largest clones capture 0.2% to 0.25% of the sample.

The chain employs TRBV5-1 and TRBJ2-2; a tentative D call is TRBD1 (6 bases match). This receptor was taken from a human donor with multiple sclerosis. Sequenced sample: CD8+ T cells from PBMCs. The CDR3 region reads CASRLRSTGRNTGELFF. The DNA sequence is TGCGCCAGCAGGTTGAGATCAACAGGGAGGAACACCGGGGAGCTGTTTTTT.